This T cell receptor beta chain originates from a study of blood T cell repertoires in COVID-19 (TCRdb year 2020). With regard to the full study: Collaborator samples came from the United States, Italy and Spain and covered acute and convalescent phases of COVID-19. Samples came from the ongoing ImmuneRACE study (first 160 participants) plus 1,254 subjects from 6 global collaborators. Deeply sampled blood TCRbeta repertoires from subjects exposed to, actively infected with, or recovered from COVID-19 were included in the dataset. Where available, HLA class I and class II types were obtained from metadata supplied by the sample provider rather than from assay-based typing. The repertoires were released in a freely available public database intended as a resource for research on the immune response to SARS-CoV-2. The material from the prospective study consisted of cDNA or gDNA derived from T cells, B-cell-depleted T cells, or PBMCs. Nearly every sample came with metadata listing a de-identified subject ID, COVID-19 status, age in years and sex.

The immunoSEQ Assay, a bias-controlled multiplex PCR, was used to amplify TCRbeta CDR3 regions from genomic DNA. Regarding the original processing steps: Within the assay, amplification of reference gene primers was used to estimate how many nucleated cells each sample contained. To quantify the absolute abundance of each unique TCRbeta CDR3 rearrangement, sequence reads were collapsed and filtered. Productive Simpson clonality was computed per sample as the square root of Simpson's diversity index over productive rearrangements. Here the immuneACCESS table is served through TCRdb, limited to in-frame sequences with V and J called. Missing clones are a known gap in these copies; in checked studies unresolved V genes cover under half, and the rest lacks a known reason. V and J calls and clone size come straight from that table; D and trimming were deduced from the DNA. The table for this sample lists about 480,000 clones; roughly nine tenths of them were counted only once. The ten largest clones take up less than 9% of the sample.

The germline V gene specifies SGDLS as CDR1 and YYNGEE as CDR2. Trimming takes 3 bases off V and 8 bases off J; junction bases not matched to a gene: 11. Including cysteine and phenylalanine, the CDR3 has 16 amino acids. The retained sequence is limited to the CDR3, 48 bases, with the frame set at the first base. Results the study describes overall, beyond this receptor: Clinical and demographic metadata were provided uncurated, with the amount varying by source and participant.

One collaborating source in Seattle enrolled patients during active infection and followed them longitudinally through the course of disease. The collaborating institutions used their own protocols to collect whole blood in K2EDTA tubes. Collaborator samples were shipped for TCRbeta analysis as frozen whole blood, isolated PBMCs, or DNA extracted from either sample type. As regards this clone: This receptor's antigen is unknown. Base quality data are lacking; no much larger clone is found one base away.

This receptor chain uses TRBV9 and TRBJ1-4; 9 nucleotides in the junction match TRBD1. The origin of this receptor is a woman aged 50 to 65 with COVID-19, enrolled during active disease. The sample taken for sequencing was peripheral blood. The bases read TGTGCCAGCAGCGCTACTAACAGGGGGCGAGGCGAAAAACTGTTTTTT. Translated, this gives CASSATNRGRGEKLFF. Where the CDR3 stops, the reference TRBV9 and TRBJ1-4 genes take over; the full variable domain is DSGVTQTPKHLITATGQRVTLRCSPRSGDLSVYWYQQSLDQGLQFLIQYYNGEERAKGNILERFSAQQFPDLHSELNLSSLELGDSALYFCASSATNRGRGEKLFFGSGTQLSVL.